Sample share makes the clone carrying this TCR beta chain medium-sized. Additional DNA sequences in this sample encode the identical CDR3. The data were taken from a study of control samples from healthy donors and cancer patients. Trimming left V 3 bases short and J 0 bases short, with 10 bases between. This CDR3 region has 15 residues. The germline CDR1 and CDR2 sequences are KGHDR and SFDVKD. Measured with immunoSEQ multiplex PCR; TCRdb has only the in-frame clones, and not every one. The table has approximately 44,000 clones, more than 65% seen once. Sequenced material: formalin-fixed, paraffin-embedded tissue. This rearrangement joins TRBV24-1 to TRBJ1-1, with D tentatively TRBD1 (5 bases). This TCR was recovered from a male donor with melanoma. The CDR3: CATSDGQGMNTEAFF. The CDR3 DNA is TGTGCCACCAGTGATGGGCAGGGAATGAACACTGAAGCTTTCTTT.